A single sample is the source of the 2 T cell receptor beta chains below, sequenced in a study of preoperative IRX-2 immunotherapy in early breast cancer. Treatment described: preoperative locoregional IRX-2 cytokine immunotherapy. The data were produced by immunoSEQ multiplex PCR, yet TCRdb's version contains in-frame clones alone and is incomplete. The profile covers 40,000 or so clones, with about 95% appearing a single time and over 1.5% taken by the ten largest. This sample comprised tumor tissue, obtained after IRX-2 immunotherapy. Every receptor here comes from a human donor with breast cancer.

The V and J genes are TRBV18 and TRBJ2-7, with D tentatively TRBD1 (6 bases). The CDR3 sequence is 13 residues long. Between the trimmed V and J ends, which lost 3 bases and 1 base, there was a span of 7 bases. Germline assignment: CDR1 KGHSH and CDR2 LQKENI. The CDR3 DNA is TGTGCCAGCTCACCGGACAGATCCTACGAGCAGTACTTC. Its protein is CASSPDRSYEQYF.

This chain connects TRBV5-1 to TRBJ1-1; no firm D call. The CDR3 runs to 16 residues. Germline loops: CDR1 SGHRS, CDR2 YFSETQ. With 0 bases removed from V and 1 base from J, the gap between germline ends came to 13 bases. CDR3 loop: CASSLAGGVQNTEAFF. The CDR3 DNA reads TGCGCCAGCAGCTTGGCCGGTGGGGTACAGAACACTGAAGCTTTCTTT. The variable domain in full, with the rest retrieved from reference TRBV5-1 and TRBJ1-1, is KAGVTQTPRYLIKTRGQQVTLSCSPISGHRSVSWYQQTPGQGLQFLFEYFSETQRNKGNFPGRFSGRQFSNSRSEMNVSTLELGDSALYLCASSLAGGVQNTEAFFGQGTRLTVV.